This T cell receptor beta chain was observed in a study of blood T cell repertoires in COVID-19 (dated by TCRdb to 2019 to 2021). In the study overall: Samples from collaborators originated in the United States, Italy and Spain and spanned both the acute and convalescent phases of COVID-19. Samples came from the ongoing ImmuneRACE study (first 160 participants) plus 1,254 subjects from 6 global collaborators. The material from the prospective study consisted of cDNA or gDNA derived from T cells, B-cell-depleted T cells, or PBMCs. Where available, HLA class I and class II types were taken from metadata supplied by the sample provider and were not determined by assay-based typing. The sample metadata nearly always contained a de-identified subject ID, COVID-19 status, age in years and sex. Deeply sampled blood TCRbeta repertoires from subjects exposed to, actively infected with, or recovered from COVID-19 were included in the dataset. A freely available public database, intended as a resource for researchers studying the immune response to SARS-CoV-2, is where the repertoires were released. What the research found in general, with its limitations: The quantity of clinical and demographic metadata differed by source and by participant and was supplied without curation.

Whole blood was collected in K2EDTA tubes by collaborating institutions according to the institutions' own protocols. For TCRbeta analysis, collaborator samples were shipped as frozen whole blood, as isolated PBMCs, or as DNA extracted from either sample type. This clone has just one count. Which antigen it targets is not known. Nothing much larger sits one base from this clone, and base qualities are not available. V is pared back by 6 bases and J by 2 bases, with 11 bases lying between the germline termini. CDR1 MNHEY and CDR2 SVGAGI were looked up in the germline V gene. There are 14 amino acids in the CDR3, from cysteine to phenylalanine inclusive. Only the CDR3 region is kept as DNA, spanning 42 bases read in frame from base 1. TCRbeta CDR3 regions were amplified from genomic DNA using the immunoSEQ Assay, a bias-controlled multiplex PCR. As for the authors' bioinformatics: Within the assay, amplification of reference gene primers was used to estimate how many nucleated cells each sample contained. To quantify the absolute abundance of each unique TCRbeta CDR3 rearrangement, sequence reads were collapsed and filtered. For each sample, productive Simpson clonality was calculated as the square root of Simpson's diversity index across productive rearrangements. The source is immuneACCESS, and TCRdb retained only in-frame sequences with V and J called. Part of the clones is not carried over; for the studies checked, unresolved V genes explain less than half of this, and the remainder is unexplained. V and J calls and clone size are as listed in that table; D and trimming were resolved from the DNA. The sample records 130,000 or so clones, 75% to 90% of which are singletons. Roughly 18% of the sample is in the top ten clones.

The chain is encoded by TRBV6-5 joined to TRBJ1-5; a weak D assignment points to TRBD1 (6 bases agree). The sample taken for sequencing was peripheral blood. The clonotype originates from a man in his forties or fifties with active or convalescent COVID-19. Here is the DNA: TGTGCCAGCAGGGGGGCCAGTGGCAATCAGCCCCAGCATTTT. This gives the protein CASRGASGNQPQHF.